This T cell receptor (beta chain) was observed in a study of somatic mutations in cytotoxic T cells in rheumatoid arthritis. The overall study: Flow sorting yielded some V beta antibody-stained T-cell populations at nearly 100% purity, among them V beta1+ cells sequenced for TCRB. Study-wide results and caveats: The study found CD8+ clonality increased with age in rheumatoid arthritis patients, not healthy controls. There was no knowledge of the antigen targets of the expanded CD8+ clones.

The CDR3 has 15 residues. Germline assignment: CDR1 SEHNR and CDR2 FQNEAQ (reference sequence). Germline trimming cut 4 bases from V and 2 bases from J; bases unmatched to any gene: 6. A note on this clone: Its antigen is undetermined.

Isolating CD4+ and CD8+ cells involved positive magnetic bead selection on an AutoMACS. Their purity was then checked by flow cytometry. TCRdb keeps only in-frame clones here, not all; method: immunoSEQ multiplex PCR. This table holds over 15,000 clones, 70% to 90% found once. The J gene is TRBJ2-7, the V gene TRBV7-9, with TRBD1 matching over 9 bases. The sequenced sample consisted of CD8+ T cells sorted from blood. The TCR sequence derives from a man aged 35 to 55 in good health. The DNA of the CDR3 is TGTGCCAGCAGCTCGAAGACAGGGGGACCCTACGAGCAGTACTTC. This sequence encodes CASSSKTGGPYEQYF.